This note documents a single T cell receptor (beta chain) sequence. Repertoires were generated with immunoSEQ multiplex PCR, while TCRdb's copy carries only in-frame clones and drops some. The sample yields tens of thousands of clones, roughly nine tenths seen once. The sample is drawn from a study of graft-versus-host responses after intestinal transplantation. Germline V CDR1 and CDR2: SGDLS, YYNGEE. The CDR3 spans 16 residues. Deletions cut 0 bases from V and 6 bases from J, with 18 bases between. This sequence originates from a human patient who received an intestinal transplant, so some T cells may come from the graft donor. This specimen was PBMCs, taken around 65 days after intestinal transplantation. The genes are TRBV9 and TRBJ1-2; maybe TRBD1 (5 bases). This chain's CDR3 is CASSVAWGRKKNGYTF. The CDR3 DNA reads TGTGCCAGCAGCGTAGCTTGGGGCAGGAAGAAAAATGGCTACACCTTC.